This T cell receptor beta chain was profiled in a study of cytomegalovirus exposure and HLA in healthy donors. Whole-study context: Both the 120 validation repertoires and the 600 to 700 first-cohort repertoires used the same platform, as reported by a later analysis. Points from the study as a whole: Confirmation was obtained in vitro that a few CMV-associated chains are specific for CMV antigens. The majority of TCR sequences were rare, yet some public TCRs appeared in many donors.

This clone was seen more than once but under ten times. Its cognate antigen is unknown. Measured with immunoSEQ multiplex PCR; TCRdb has only the in-frame clones, and not every one. The sample lists roughly 150,000 clones; 80% to 85% were seen once. CDR1 is SNHLY and CDR2 is FYNNEI in the germline V gene. Trimming removed 1 base from V and 1 base from J, with 7 bases in between. This CDR3 is built from 14 residues. Sequencing was performed on PBMCs. The clonotype originates from a man aged 25-40 years in good health and CMV-seropositive. The V and J genes are TRBV2 and TRBJ1-1; D gene uncertain. Here the CDR3 reads CASSEGPANTEAFF. CDR3 sequence (DNA): TGTGCCAGCAGTGAAGGGCCTGCGAACACTGAAGCTTTCTTT.